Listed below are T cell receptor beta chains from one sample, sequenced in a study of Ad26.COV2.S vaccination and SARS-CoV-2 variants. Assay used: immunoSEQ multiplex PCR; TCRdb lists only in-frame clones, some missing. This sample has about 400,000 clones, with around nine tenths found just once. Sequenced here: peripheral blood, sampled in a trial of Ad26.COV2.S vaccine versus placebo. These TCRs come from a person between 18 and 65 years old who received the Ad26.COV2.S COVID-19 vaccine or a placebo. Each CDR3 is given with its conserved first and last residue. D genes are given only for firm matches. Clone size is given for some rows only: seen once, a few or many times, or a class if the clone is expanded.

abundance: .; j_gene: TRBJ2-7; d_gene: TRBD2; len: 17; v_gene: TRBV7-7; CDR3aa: CASSPSTTSGLTYEQYF; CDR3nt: TGTGCTAGCAGCCCTTCTACGACTAGCGGGTTAACCTACGAGCAGTACTTC
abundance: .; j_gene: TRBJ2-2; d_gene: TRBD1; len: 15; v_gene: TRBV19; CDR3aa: CASSTRQGRTGELFF; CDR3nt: TGTGCCAGTAGTACCAGACAGGGGCGGACCGGGGAGCTGTTTTTT
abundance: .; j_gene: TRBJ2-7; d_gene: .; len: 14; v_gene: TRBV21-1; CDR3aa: CASSKGQDAYEQYF; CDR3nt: TGTGCCAGCAGCAAGGGGCAGGACGCCTACGAGCAGTACTTC
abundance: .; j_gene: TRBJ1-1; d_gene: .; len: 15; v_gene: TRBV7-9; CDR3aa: CASSPPQSTNTEAFF; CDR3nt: TGTGCCAGCAGCCCCCCCCAGAGCACCAACACTGAAGCTTTCTTT
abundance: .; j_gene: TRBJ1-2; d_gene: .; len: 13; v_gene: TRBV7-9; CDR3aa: CASSLGAAYGYTF; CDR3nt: TGTGCCAGCAGCTTAGGTGCGGCCTATGGCTACACCTTC
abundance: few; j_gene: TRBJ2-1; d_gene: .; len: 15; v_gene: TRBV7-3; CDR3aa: CASSLMGGSYNEQFF; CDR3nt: TGTGCCAGCAGCTTAATGGGAGGCTCCTACAATGAGCAGTTCTTC
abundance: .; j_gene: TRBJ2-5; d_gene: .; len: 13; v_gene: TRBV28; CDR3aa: CASNEGAVETQYF; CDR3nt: TGTGCCAGCAACGAGGGAGCGGTAGAGACCCAGTACTTC
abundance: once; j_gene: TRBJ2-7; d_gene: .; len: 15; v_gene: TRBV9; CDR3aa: CASSVEASRADEQYF; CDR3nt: TGTGCCAGCAGCGTAGAGGCTAGCCGGGCCGACGAGCAGTACTTC
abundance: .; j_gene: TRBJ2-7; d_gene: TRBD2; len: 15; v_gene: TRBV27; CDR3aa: CASRRTSGRDYEQYF; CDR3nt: TGTGCCAGCAGGAGGACTAGCGGGAGGGACTACGAGCAGTACTTC
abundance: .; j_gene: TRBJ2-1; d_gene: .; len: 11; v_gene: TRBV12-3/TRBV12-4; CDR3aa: CASGQYNEQFF; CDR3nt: TGTGCCAGTGGACAGTACAATGAGCAGTTCTTC
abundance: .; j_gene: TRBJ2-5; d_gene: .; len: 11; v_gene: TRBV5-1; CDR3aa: CASSYTGTQYF; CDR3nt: TGCGCCAGCAGCTATACCGGGACCCAGTACTTC
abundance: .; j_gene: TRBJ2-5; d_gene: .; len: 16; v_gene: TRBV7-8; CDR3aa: CASSPNPDRYQETQYF; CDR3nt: TGTGCCAGCAGCCCCAACCCCGACCGGTACCAAGAGACCCAGTACTTC